The clone carrying this T cell receptor (beta chain) was seen more than once but under ten times. This record comes from a study of blood T cell repertoires in COVID-19. Original analysis: Amplification from reference gene primers served as the basis for estimated nucleated cell counts. Measured with immunoSEQ multiplex PCR; TCRdb has only the in-frame clones, and not every one. That table supplies the V and J calls and clone size; D and trimming were determined from the DNA. The sample shows some 220,000 clones, 65% to 90% of them seen only once. Specimen: peripheral blood. This TCR came from a man aged 50 or older with active or convalescent COVID-19.

Here the CDR3 reads CASSGQGEMNTEAFF. Written as DNA, the CDR3 is TGTGCCAGCAGTGGCCAGGGGGAAATGAACACTGAAGCTTTCTTT. This chain connects TRBV2 to TRBJ1-1, with TRBD1 matching 7 bases. V shed 4 bases, J shed 0 bases, and the junction held 5 bases outside the gene matches. CDR1 is SNHLY and CDR2 is FYNNEI in the germline V gene. The CDR3 length is 15 residues.